These 9 T cell receptor beta chains came from one sample sequenced in a study of human CD8 memory T cell subsets. Preparation of the TCR beta libraries relied on UMI-labeled 5' RACE. TCRdb reprocessed the 5' RACE reads; each CDR3 protein has one entry and no DNA is given. This sample's clone table lists approximately 7,000 distinct CDR3 sequences. The sequenced material came from CD8+ stem-like memory T cells (TSCM and TCM) sorted from PBMCs. The subset here: stem-like memory CD8 T cells (TSTEM), CCR7+ PD-1- TIGIT-. Receptors were obtained from a human donor in good health.

Measured by frequency, this clonotype is medium-sized. V is TRBV12-3 or TRBV12-4 and J is TRBJ2-1; the D call of TRBD1 rests on TCRdb alone, since no DNA is present to check it. CDR3 length equals 14 residues. The CDR3 reads CASSPPQEANEQFF.

The V and J genes are TRBV28 and TRBJ2-7; there is no DNA to check the TCRdb D call of TRBD1. The V gene's germline CDR1 is MDHEN and CDR2 SYDVKM. The CDR3 length is 14 residues. The CDR3 loop is CASSFTGEGYEQYF.

This clonotype shows up as medium-sized by frequency. The V call is TRBV2, the J call TRBJ1-2; TCRdb names TRBD1, which stays unverified in the absence of DNA. Germline values: CDR1 SNHLY, CDR2 FYNNEI. The CDR3 extends over 15 amino acids. The CDR3 is CASSVAGAVDYGYTF.

V and J are TRBV5-1 and TRBJ2-7. The CDR3 extends over 15 amino acids. Per germline, CDR1 SGHRS and CDR2 YFSETQ. CDR3 sequence reads: CASSLDTTASYEQYF.

This chain joins TRBV5-1 and TRBJ2-1; without DNA, the TCRdb call of TRBD1 cannot be checked. Germline loops: CDR1 SGHRS, CDR2 YFSETQ. This CDR3 contains 19 residues. The CDR3 sequence is CASSLLPYAGTGADNEQFF.

This rearrangement joins TRBV29-1 to TRBJ1-1; TCRdb's D call of TRBD1 is untestable without DNA. Germline-derived CDR1 and CDR2 are SQVTM and ANQGSEA. This CDR3 spans 14 amino acids. The CDR3 spells CSVEKGRQGTEAFF.

The chain uses TRBV19 and TRBJ2-7; the D call from TCRdb, TRBD2, cannot be confirmed without DNA. The CDR3 has 16 amino acids. The germline V gene has CDR1 LNHDA and CDR2 SQIVND (reference sequence). The CDR3 spells CASSVLHLGELREQYF.

This chain uses TRBV5-1 with TRBJ2-3; with no DNA, the TCRdb D assignment of TRBD2 cannot be verified. The CDR3 is 16 amino acids. Germline assignment: CDR1 SGHRS and CDR2 YFSETQ. CDR3 sequence reads: CASSSTRLAVGDTQYF.

The chain recombines TRBV7-2 with TRBJ2-5; TCRdb proposes TRBD1, but this gene call is untestable without DNA. Germline CDR1 and CDR2: SGHTA and FQGNSA. The CDR3 extends over 16 amino acids. The CDR3 region is CASSPTGGDRRETQYF.